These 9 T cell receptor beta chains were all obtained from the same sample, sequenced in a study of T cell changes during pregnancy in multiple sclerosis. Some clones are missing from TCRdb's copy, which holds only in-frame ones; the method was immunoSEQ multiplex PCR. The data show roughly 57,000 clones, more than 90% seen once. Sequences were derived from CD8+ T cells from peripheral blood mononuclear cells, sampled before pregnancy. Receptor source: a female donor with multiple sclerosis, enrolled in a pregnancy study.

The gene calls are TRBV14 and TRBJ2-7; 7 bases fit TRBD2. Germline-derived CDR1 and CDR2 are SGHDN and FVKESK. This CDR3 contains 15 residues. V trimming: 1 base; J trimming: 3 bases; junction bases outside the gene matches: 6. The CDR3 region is CASSQVPTSLYEQYF. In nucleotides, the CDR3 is TGTGCCAGCAGCCAAGTGCCGACTAGCCTCTACGAGCAGTACTTC.

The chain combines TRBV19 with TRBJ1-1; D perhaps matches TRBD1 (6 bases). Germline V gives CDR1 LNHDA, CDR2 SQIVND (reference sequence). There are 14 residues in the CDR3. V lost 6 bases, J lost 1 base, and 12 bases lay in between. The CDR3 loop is CASSDGGANTEAFF. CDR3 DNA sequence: TGTGCCAGTAGCGACGGGGGGGCGAACACTGAAGCTTTCTTT.

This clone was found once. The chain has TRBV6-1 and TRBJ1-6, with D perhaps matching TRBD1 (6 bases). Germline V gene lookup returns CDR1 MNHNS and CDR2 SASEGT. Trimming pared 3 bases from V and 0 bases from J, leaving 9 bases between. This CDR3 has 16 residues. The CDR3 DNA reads TGTGCCAGCAGTGATAGGGGGAGCTCCTATAATTCACCCCTCCACTTT. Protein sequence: CASSDRGSSYNSPLHF.

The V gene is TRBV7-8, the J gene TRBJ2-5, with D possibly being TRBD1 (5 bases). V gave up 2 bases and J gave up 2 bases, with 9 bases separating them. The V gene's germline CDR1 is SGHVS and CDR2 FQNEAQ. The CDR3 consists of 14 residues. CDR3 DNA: TGTGCCAGCAGCTTATTGGCAGGGCAAGAGACCCAGTACTTC. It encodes CASSLLAGQETQYF. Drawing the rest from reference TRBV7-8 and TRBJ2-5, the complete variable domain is GAGVSQSPRYKVAKRGQDVALRCDPISGHVSLFWYQQALGQGPEFLTYFQNEAQLDKSGLPSDRFFAERPEGSVSTLKIQRTQQEDSAVYLCASSLLAGQETQYFGPGTRLLVL.

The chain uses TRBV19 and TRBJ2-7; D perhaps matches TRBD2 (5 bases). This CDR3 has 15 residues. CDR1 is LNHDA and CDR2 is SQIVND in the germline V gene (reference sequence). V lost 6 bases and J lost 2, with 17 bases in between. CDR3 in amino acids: CASSPSSGGAYEQYF. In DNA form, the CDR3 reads TGTGCCAGTAGCCCCAGCTCTGGAGGCGCCTACGAGCAGTACTTC.

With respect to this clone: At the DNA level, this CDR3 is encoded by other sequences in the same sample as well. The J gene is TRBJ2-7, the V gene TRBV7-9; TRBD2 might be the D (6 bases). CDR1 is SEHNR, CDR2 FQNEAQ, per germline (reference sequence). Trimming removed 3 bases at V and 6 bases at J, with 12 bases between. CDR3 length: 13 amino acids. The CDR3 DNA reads TGTGCCAGCAGCTTGGGGGGAGGAGGCGAGCAGTACTTC. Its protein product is CASSLGGGGEQYF. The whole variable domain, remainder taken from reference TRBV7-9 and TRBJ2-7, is DTGVSQNPRHKITKRGQNVTFRCDPISEHNRLYWYRQTLGQGPEFLTYFQNEAQLEKSRLLSDRFSAERPKGSFSTLEIQRTEQGDSAMYLCASSLGGGGEQYFGPGTRLTVT.

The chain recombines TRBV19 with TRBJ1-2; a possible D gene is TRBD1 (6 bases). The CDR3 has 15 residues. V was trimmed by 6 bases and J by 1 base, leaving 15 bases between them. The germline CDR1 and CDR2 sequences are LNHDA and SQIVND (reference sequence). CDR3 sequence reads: CASRSITGSNYGYTF. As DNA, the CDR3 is TGTGCCAGTAGATCGATTACAGGGAGTAACTATGGCTACACCTTC. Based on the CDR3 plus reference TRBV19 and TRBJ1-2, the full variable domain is DGGITQSPKYLFRKEGQNVTLSCEQNLNHDAMYWYRQDPGQGLRLIYYSQIVNDFQKGDIAEGYSVSREKKESFPLTVTSAQKNPTAFYLCASRSITGSNYGYTFGSGTRLTVV.

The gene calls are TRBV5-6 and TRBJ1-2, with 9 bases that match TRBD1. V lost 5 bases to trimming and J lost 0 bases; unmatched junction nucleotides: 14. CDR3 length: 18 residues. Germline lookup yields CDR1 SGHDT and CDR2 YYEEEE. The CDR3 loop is CASSRPGQGLTTNYGYTF. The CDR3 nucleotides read TGTGCCAGCAGTCGACCCGGACAGGGGCTTACAACTAACTATGGCTACACCTTC.

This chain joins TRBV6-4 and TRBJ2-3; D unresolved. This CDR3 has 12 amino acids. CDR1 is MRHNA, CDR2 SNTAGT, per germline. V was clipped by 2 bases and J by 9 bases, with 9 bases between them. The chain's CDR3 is CASSDDSITQYF. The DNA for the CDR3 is TGTGCCAGCAGTGACGACTCAATAACGCAGTATTTT.